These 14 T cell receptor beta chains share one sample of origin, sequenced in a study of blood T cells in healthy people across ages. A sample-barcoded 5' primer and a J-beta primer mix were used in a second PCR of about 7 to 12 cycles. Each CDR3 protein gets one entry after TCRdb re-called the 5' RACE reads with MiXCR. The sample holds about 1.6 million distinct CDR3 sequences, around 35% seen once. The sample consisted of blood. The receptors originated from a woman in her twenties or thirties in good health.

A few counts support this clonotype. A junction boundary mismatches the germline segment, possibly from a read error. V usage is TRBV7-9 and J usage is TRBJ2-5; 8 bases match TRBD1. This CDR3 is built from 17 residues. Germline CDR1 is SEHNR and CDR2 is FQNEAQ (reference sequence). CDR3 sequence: CVSSRLTETGAILLQYF. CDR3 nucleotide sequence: TGTGTCAGCAGCCGGCTTACTGAGACAGGGGCGATCCTGCTCCAGTACTTC.

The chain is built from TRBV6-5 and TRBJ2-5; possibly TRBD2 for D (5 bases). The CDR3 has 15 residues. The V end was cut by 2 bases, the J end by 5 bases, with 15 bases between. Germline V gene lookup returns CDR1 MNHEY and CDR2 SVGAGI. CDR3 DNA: TGTGCCAGCAGTTACATACGGGATTTGGATGAGACCCAGTACTTC. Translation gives CASSYIRDLDETQYF.

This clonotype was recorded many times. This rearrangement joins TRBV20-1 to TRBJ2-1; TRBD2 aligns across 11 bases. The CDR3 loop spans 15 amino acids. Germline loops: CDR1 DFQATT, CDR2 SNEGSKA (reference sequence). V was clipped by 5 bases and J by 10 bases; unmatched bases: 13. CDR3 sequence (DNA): TGCAGTGCTGGCGGACTAGCGGGTTTCGTGATCGAGCAGTTCTTC. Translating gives CSAGGLAGFVIEQFF.

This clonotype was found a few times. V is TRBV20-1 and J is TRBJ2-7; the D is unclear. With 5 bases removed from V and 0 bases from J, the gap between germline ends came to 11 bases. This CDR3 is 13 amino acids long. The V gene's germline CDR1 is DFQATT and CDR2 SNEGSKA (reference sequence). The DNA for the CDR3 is TGCAGTGCTCGACCCCTAAGCTCCTACGAGCAGTACTTC. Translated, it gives CSARPLSSYEQYF.

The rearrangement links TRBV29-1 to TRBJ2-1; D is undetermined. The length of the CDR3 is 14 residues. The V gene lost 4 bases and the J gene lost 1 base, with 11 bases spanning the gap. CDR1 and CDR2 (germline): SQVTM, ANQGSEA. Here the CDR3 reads CSVVPIASYNEQFF. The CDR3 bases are TGCAGCGTTGTCCCCATAGCTTCCTACAATGAGCAGTTCTTC.

The CDR3 protein is CASSYGLAPDTDTQYF. For the CDR3, the DNA is TGTGCCAGCAGTTATGGGCTCGCCCCTGACACAGATACGCAGTATTTT. This chain connects TRBV6-2 or TRBV6-3 to TRBJ2-3; D gene ambiguous. CDR3 length: 16 amino acids. CDR1 and CDR2 (germline): MNHEY, SVGEGT. With 3 bases removed from V and 2 bases from J, the gap between germline ends came to 15 bases.

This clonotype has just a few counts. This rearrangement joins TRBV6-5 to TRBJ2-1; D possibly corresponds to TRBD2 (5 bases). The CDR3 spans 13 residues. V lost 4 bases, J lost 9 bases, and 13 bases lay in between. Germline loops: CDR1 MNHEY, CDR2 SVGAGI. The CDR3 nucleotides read TGTGCCAGCAGTTCGTTAGTGGGGAGTGAGCAGTTCTTC. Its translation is CASSSLVGSEQFF.

The CDR3: CASSLAGVYERYF. CDR3 bases: TGCGCCAGCAGCTTGGCCGGCGTCTACGAGCGGTACTTC. V and J are TRBV5-1 and TRBJ2-5; no definite D call. Germline V lookup: CDR1 SGHRS, CDR2 YFSETQ. The V end lost 0 bases, the J end lost 13 bases, and 16 bases lay between the germline ends. This CDR3 has 13 residues.

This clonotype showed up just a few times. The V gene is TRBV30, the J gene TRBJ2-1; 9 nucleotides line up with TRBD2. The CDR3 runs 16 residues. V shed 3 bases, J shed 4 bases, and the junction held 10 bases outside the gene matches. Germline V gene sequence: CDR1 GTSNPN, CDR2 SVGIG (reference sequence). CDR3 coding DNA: TGTGCCTGGAGCATCTACAAAGCGGGGGGTTACAATGAGCAGTTCTTC. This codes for CAWSIYKAGGYNEQFF.

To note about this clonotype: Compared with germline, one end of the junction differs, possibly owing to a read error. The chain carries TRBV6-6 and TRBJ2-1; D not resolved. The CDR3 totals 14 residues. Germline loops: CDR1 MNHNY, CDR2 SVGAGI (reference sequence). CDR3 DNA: TGTGCCAGCGGTTACCGGGTCCTCGGGAATGAGCAGTTCTTC. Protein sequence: CASGYRVLGNEQFF.

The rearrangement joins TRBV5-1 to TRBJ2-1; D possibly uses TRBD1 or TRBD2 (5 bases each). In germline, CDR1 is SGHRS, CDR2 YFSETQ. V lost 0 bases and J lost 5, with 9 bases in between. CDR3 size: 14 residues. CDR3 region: CASSLVQGHNEQFF. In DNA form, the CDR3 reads TGCGCCAGCAGCTTGGTTCAGGGACACAATGAGCAGTTCTTC.

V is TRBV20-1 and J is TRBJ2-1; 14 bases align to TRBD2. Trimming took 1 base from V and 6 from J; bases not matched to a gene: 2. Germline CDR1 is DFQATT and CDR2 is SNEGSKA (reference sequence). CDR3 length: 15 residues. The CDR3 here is CSARGLAGGINEQFF. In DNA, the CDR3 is TGCAGTGCTAGAGGACTAGCGGGAGGGATCAATGAGCAGTTCTTC.

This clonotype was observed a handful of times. CDR3 nucleotide sequence: TGTGCCAGCAGTCATCCTACTGAGGTTGGGTTCTTC. Translation gives CASSHPTEVGFF. The V and J genes are TRBV12-3 or TRBV12-4 and TRBJ2-1, with D uncertain. The CDR3 covers 12 residues. Trimming stripped 5 bases from V and 15 bases from J, with 17 bases between.

The CDR3 DNA is TGCGCCAGCAGCCCAACTGGGGACTTACCCACAGATACGCAGTATTTT. Residues: CASSPTGDLPTDTQYF. V and J are TRBV5-1 and TRBJ2-3, with D perhaps matching TRBD2 (6 bases). Trimming cost V 4 bases and J 2 bases, with 17 bases left between them. This CDR3 has 16 residues. Germline CDR1 SGHRS, CDR2 YFSETQ.